The next 14 T cell receptor beta chains were all read from a single sample in a study of technical replicates of blood from a handful of donors. Repertoires were generated with immunoSEQ multiplex PCR, while TCRdb's copy carries only in-frame clones and drops some. The sample records approximately 85,000 clones, over 85% being singletons. The specimen was T cells isolated from PBMCs. Receptors originate from a human donor in good health.

The chain couples TRBV10-1 to TRBJ2-7, with a possible D match to TRBD2 (6 bases). The V end was cut by 6 bases, the J end by 1 base, with 19 bases between. The CDR3 length is 16 residues. Per germline, CDR1 WNHNN and CDR2 SYGVQD (reference sequence). CDR3 in DNA: TGCGCCAGCAGAGGGACTTACCCACTTTCATCCTACGAGCAGTACTTC. Its translation is CASRGTYPLSSYEQYF.

The chain is built from TRBV15 and TRBJ1-2, with 7 bases matching TRBD1. In germline, CDR1 is LNHNV, CDR2 YYDKDF (reference sequence). This CDR3 has 18 residues. V gave up 0 bases and J gave up 3 bases; unmatched junction bases: 13. The CDR3 protein is CATSRDHVTKDRYYGYTF. The DNA for the CDR3 is TGTGCCACCAGCAGAGATCATGTAACAAAGGACAGGTACTATGGCTACACCTTC.

The genes are TRBV12-2 and TRBJ2-1; no DNA check was done on the table's D call, TRBD2. TRBV12-2 is reported as a pseudogene. The CDR3 is made up of 15 amino acids. CDR3 DNA: TGTGCAAGTCGCTTAGAGTCAACCAGCGACAATGAGCAGTTCTTC. As protein: CASRLESTSDNEQFF.

The chain is built from TRBV18 and TRBJ2-3; TRBD2 is a possible D gene (5 bases). V lost 3 bases, J lost 0 bases, and 7 bases lay in between. CDR3 length: 14 residues. Germline V gene sequence: CDR1 KGHSH, CDR2 LQKENI. CDR3 DNA sequence: TGTGCCAGCTCACCGTCGGGGAGCACAGATACGCAGTATTTT. Amino acid sequence: CASSPSGSTDTQYF.

The rearrangement links TRBV25-1 to TRBJ1-2; 8 bases align to TRBD1. V dropped 8 bases and J dropped 2; count of bases not matched to a gene: 10. Looked up from germline, CDR1 is MGHDK and CDR2 is SYGVNS. CDR3 length equals 15 residues. The CDR3 sequence: CASGPGDRGNYGYTF. The DNA for the CDR3 is TGTGCCAGCGGACCCGGAGACAGGGGCAACTATGGCTACACCTTC.

The chain links TRBV5-1 to TRBJ2-7; the match to TRBD1 covers 7 bases. The junction had 20 bases not matched to a gene; V was cut back by 0 bases and J by 5 bases. CDR3 length: 19 amino acids. Germline CDR1 is SGHRS and CDR2 is YFSETQ. The CDR3 DNA reads TGCGCCAGCAGCTTGGTCGGCCAGGGGGTTTTTACGTTTTTCCACGAGCAGTACTTC. Its translation is CASSLVGQGVFTFFHEQYF.

This rearrangement joins TRBV21-1 to TRBJ2-3; the DNA was not used to check the table's D call, TRBD2. TRBV21-1 corresponds to a pseudogene. CDR3 length: 19 amino acids. The CDR3 reads CASSKRALAGGRRTDTQYF. CDR3 DNA sequence: TGTGCCAGCAGCAAACGGGCCCTAGCGGGGGGGCGCCGCACAGATACGCAGTATTTT.

This clone was recorded a few times. The gene calls are TRBV7-9 and TRBJ1-1; a weak D match, TRBD1 (5 bases). Trimming took 5 bases from V and 1 from J, leaving 11 bases between them. The CDR3 has 14 residues. Germline-derived CDR1 and CDR2 are SEHNR and FQNEAQ (reference sequence). CDR3 bases: TGTGCCAGCAGCCAGCGGGACTCGAACACTGAAGCTTTCTTT. This translates into CASSQRDSNTEAFF.

V usage is TRBV5-1 and J usage is TRBJ2-2; a weak D match, TRBD2 (6 bases). The CDR3 is made up of 16 amino acids. Germline V gene lookup returns CDR1 SGHRS and CDR2 YFSETQ. Trimming stripped 0 bases from V and 5 bases from J, with 14 bases between. The CDR3 loop reads CASSLEGLSPTGELFF. The CDR3 bases are TGCGCCAGCAGCTTGGAAGGACTAAGCCCAACCGGGGAGCTGTTTTTT.

The count of this clone is one. The rearrangement links TRBV9 to TRBJ2-1; tentative D call: TRBD2 (5 bases). The germline V and J ends were trimmed by 3 bases and 7 bases, with 14 bases remaining between them. CDR1 and CDR2 (germline): SGDLS, YYNGEE. This CDR3 spans 14 amino acids. CDR3 DNA sequence: TGTGCCAGCAGCGGGGTGGCGGACTGGAATGAGCAGTTCTTC. This translates into CASSGVADWNEQFF.

This rearrangement joins TRBV6-1 to TRBJ1-2; no definite D call. The V end was cut by 9 bases, the J end by 2 bases, with 4 bases between. CDR1 is MNHNS, CDR2 SASEGT, per germline. The CDR3 loop spans 10 amino acids. CDR3 loop: CASSNYGYTF. The CDR3 nucleotides read TGTGCCAGTTCGAACTATGGCTACACCTTC.

The chain uses TRBV27 and TRBJ1-2, with TRBD1 as a possible D gene (5 bases). The CDR3 consists of 14 residues. Between the trimmed V and J ends, which lost 4 bases and 8 bases, there was a span of 17 bases. Per the germline V gene, CDR1 is MNHEY and CDR2 is SMNVEV (reference sequence). CDR3: CASSSIWGETGYTF. In DNA form, the CDR3 reads TGTGCCAGCAGTTCGATTTGGGGGGAGACGGGCTACACCTTC.

The chain combines TRBV7-9 with TRBJ2-1, with D perhaps matching TRBD1 (5 bases). The germline V and J ends were trimmed by 3 bases and 5 bases, with 5 bases remaining between them. In germline, CDR1 is SEHNR, CDR2 FQNEAQ (reference sequence). There are 12 residues in the CDR3. CDR3 bases: TGTGCCAGCAGCTTCAGGGACAATGAGCAGTTCTTC. Translation gives CASSFRDNEQFF.

The chain employs TRBV15 and TRBJ1-2, with D perhaps TRBD1 (5 bases). Trimming pared 0 bases from V and 4 bases from J, leaving 6 bases between. Germline V CDR1 and CDR2: LNHNV, YYDKDF (reference sequence). There are 13 residues in the CDR3. Here the CDR3 DNA reads TGTGCCACCAGCAGAGACGACAGCTATGGCTACACCTTC. It encodes CATSRDDSYGYTF.